Detailed here is one T cell receptor (beta chain). The donors were all Caucasian adults (living in Nashville, Tennessee). A CD45RA+ naive subset and a CD45RA-negative memory subset were split from CD4+ cells. How the authors handled the data: Junction-only sequences without quality scores were provided by ImmunoSEQ, so filtering was different. TCRdb keeps only in-frame clones here, not all; method: immunoSEQ multiplex PCR. For V, J and clone size, that table is used; D and trimming come from the DNA. The repertoire consists of 2 million or so clones, with around 95% occurring once and the leading ten covering 0.13%. Trimming cost V 4 bases and J 0 bases, with 17 bases left between them. Germline V gives CDR1 SGDLS, CDR2 YYNGEE. The CDR3 totals 18 residues. The sample comes from a study of shared clonotypes between healthy human individuals. Study-wide context: Plates per donor: three CD4 naive, three CD4 memory, two CD8 naive, one CD8 memory.

Material for sequencing was naive CD4+ T cells sorted from blood. Subset reported: CD45RA+ positively selected. The source of this sequence is a man aged 18 to 35 in good health. The rearrangement joins TRBV9 to TRBJ2-6; D is possibly TRBD1 (7 bases). CDR3 nucleotide sequence: TGTGCCAGCAGCCGACCGGCAGGGGGGAACTCTGGGGCCAACGTCCTGACTTTC. Amino acid sequence: CASSRPAGGNSGANVLTF.